The clone carrying this TCR beta chain was recorded a few times. The data were obtained in a study of blood T cell repertoires in COVID-19. Study context: Sites across the United States, Italy and Spain contributed samples from acute and convalescent COVID-19.

The ends lost 5 bases at V and 4 bases at J; junction bases unmatched: 8. Germline V gene lookup returns CDR1 SGHNT and CDR2 YYREEE (reference sequence). The CDR3 runs 15 residues. In the study's own analysis: Amplification from reference gene primers served as the basis for estimated nucleated cell counts. Assay: immunoSEQ multiplex PCR; the TCRdb copy retains only in-frame clones and omits some. V, J and clone size were drawn from that table, and D and trimming were deduced from the DNA. There are about 160,000 clones in the sample; 90% occur only once, and 15% to 20% lies in the top ten. This TCR derives from a man aged 60 to 75 with active or convalescent COVID-19. The sample was peripheral blood. The gene calls are TRBV5-4 and TRBJ1-4; TRBD1 aligns across 7 bases. For the CDR3, the DNA is TGTGCCAGCAGTTCAACAGGGGCCCTTAATGAAAAACTGTTTTTT. The encoded protein is CASSSTGALNEKLFF.